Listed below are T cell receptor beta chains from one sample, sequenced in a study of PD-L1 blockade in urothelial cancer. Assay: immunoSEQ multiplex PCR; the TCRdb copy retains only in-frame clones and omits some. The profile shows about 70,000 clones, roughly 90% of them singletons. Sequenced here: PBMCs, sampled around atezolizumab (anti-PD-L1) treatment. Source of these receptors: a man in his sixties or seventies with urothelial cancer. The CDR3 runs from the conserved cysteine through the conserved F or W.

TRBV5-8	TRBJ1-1	CASSFYRTGTTEAFF
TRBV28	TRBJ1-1	CASSNGQGHTEAFF
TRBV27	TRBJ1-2	CASSLAGANYGYTF
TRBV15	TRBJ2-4	CATSRAPGGIKNIQYF
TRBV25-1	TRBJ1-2	CASKGQGYGYTF
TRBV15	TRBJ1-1	CATSRDRGMNTEAFF
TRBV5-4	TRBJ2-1	CASSLRTTYNEQFF
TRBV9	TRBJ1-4	CASSGLVTGELFF
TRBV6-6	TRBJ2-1	CASSYGAGVSEQFF
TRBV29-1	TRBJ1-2	CSVAPTGGQPGYTF
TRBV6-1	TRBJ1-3	CASETGQRNTIYF
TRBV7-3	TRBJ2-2	CASSPLAGSNTGELFF
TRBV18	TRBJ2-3	CASSPRATDTQYF
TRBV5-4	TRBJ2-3	CASSFSTGGAGGDTQYF
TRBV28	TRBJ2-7	CASSLEGQGSEQYF
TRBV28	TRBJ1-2	CASSLQGSYGYTF
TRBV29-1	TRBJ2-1	CSVDPPRSAAAGGRHEQFF
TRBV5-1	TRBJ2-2	CASRAVKNTGELFF
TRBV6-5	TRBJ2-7	CASSYSNSGRSEQYF
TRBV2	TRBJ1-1	CASSNRGHTEAFF
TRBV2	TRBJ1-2	CASSQTGNYGYTF
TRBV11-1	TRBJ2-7	CASSLWGQGGREQYF
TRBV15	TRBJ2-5	CATSRKRQGETQYF
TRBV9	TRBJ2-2	CASSLGQGVTGELFF